This T cell receptor (beta chain) was identified during a study of blood T cell repertoires in COVID-19 (dated by TCRdb to 2018 to 2020). About the investigation overall: Samples from collaborators originated in the United States, Italy and Spain and spanned both the acute and convalescent phases of COVID-19. The prospective study material was composed of cDNA or gDNA derived from T cells, B-cell-depleted T cells, or PBMCs. Deeply sampled blood TCRbeta repertoires from subjects exposed to, actively infected with, or recovered from COVID-19 were included in the dataset. The repertoires were released in a freely available public database intended as a resource for research on the immune response to SARS-CoV-2. The samples were drawn from the first 160 participants of the ongoing ImmuneRACE study and from roughly 1,300 subjects provided by 6 global collaborators. The sample metadata nearly always contained a de-identified subject ID, COVID-19 status, age in years and sex. Where available, HLA class I and class II types were taken from metadata supplied by the sample provider and were not determined by assay-based typing.

Collaborating institutions collected whole blood in K2EDTA tubes following their own protocols. For TCRbeta analysis, collaborators shipped samples in one of three forms: frozen whole blood, isolated PBMCs, or DNA extracted from either of those sample types. The CDR1 and CDR2 encoded by the germline V gene are SNHLY and FYNNEI. The CDR3 holds 15 amino acids from the cysteine to the phenylalanine. CDR3 DNA only is kept here, 45 bases in frame from base 1. V is trimmed back by 5 bases and J by 6 bases, and the junction contains 4 bases that no gene match accounts for. TCRbeta CDR3 regions were amplified from genomic DNA by means of the immunoSEQ Assay, a bias-controlled multiplex PCR. From the authors' description of their analysis: Nucleated cell counts per sample were estimated from amplification of reference gene primers within the assay. Sequence reads were collapsed and filtered to measure the absolute abundance of every unique TCRbeta CDR3 rearrangement. For each sample, productive Simpson clonality was calculated by taking the square root of Simpson's diversity index across productive rearrangements. TCRdb took over this immuneACCESS table, retaining in-frame rearrangements with V and J assigned. Such tables are incomplete; in checked studies, under half of the missing clones stem from an unresolved V gene, and the remainder is unexplained. V and J calls plus clone size are reproduced from that table; the DNA served to infer D and trimming. The sample records over 50,000 clones, 85% to 90% of which are singletons. 10% to 15% of the sample rests with the top ten.

As concerns this clone: Its antigen has not been determined. Base quality data are lacking; no much larger clone is found one base away.

Overall results and qualifications from the work: The amount of clinical and demographic metadata varied by source and participant and was provided uncurated.

The receptor was derived from a man in his 70s with active COVID-19. The chain links TRBV2 with TRBJ2-3; 14 central nucleotides agree with TRBD2. The sequencing input was peripheral blood. The CDR3: CASSKTSGGADTQYF. The DNA sequence is as follows: TGTGCCAGCAGTAAGACTAGCGGGGGGGCCGATACGCAGTATTTT.